The next 5 T cell receptor beta chains were all read from a single sample in a study of human T cells and chemical hapten exposure. TCRdb independently ran MiXCR on the RACE reads; one entry per CDR3 protein. The table lists over 55,000 distinct CDR3 sequences, 8.5% to 14% of them singletons, with 1.4% in the top ten. Noted time point: patch test 3, about 24 weeks after DPC sensitization. Treatment: therapeutic diphenylcyclopropenone sensitization with weekly scalp DPC. This specimen consisted of whole blood, obtained in connection with sensitization to the hapten diphenylcyclopropenone (DPC). These receptors were taken from a woman in her 50s with alopecia areata. Some clones in this sample may be carry-over from other donors' samples.

This clonotype was detected ten times or more. This sequence joins TRBV2 and TRBJ2-5, with 7 bases fitting TRBD1. The CDR3 loop spans 13 amino acids. With 6 bases clipped from V and 5 bases from J, the junction kept 6 bases outside the gene matches. Germline loops: CDR1 SNHLY, CDR2 FYNNEI. The CDR3 DNA is TGTGCCAGCAGAAGACAGGGCTCCGAGACCCAGTACTTC. This sequence encodes CASRRQGSETQYF.

This clonotype was seen at least ten times. The rearrangement uses TRBV29-1 and TRBJ1-1; D unresolved. Trimming left V 1 base short and J 0 bases short, with 3 bases between. The CDR3 runs 12 residues. The germline V gene has CDR1 SQVTM and CDR2 ANQGSEA. Here the CDR3 DNA reads TGCAGCGTTGAAGCAGTGAACACTGAAGCTTTCTTT. Its translation is CSVEAVNTEAFF. Combining the CDR3 with reference TRBV29-1 and TRBJ1-1 gives the whole variable domain SAVISQKPSRDICQRGTSLTIQCQVDSQVTMMFWYRQQPGQSLTLIATANQGSEATYESGFVIDKFPISRPNLTFSTLTVSNMSPEDSSIYLCSVEAVNTEAFFGQGTRLTVV.

This clonotype was observed many times. The chain joins TRBV29-1 to TRBJ1-1, with D unresolved. The germline V and J ends were trimmed by 2 bases and 0 bases, with 10 bases remaining between them. The germline gives CDR1 SQVTM, CDR2 ANQGSEA. This CDR3 is 14 amino acids long. In nucleotides, the CDR3 is TGCAGCGTTGAAAGGGCTCTAGTGAACACTGAAGCTTTCTTT. Protein product: CSVERALVNTEAFF.

The chain links TRBV18 to TRBJ2-5; D might be TRBD1 or TRBD2, each matching 5 bases. This CDR3 region has 14 residues. V shed 3 bases and J shed 1 base, with 9 bases lying between them. The V gene's germline CDR1 is KGHSH and CDR2 LQKENI. CDR3 residues: CASSPGRTQETQYF. In DNA, the CDR3 is TGTGCCAGCTCACCGGGACGGACCCAAGAGACCCAGTACTTC. The full variable domain, rest sourced from reference TRBV18 and TRBJ2-5, is NAGVMQNPRHLVRRRGQEARLRCSPMKGHSHVYWYRQLPEEGLKFMVYLQKENIIDESGMPKERFSAEFPKEGPSILRIQQVVRGDSAAYFCASSPGRTQETQYFGPGTRLLVL.

Many counts were recorded for this clonotype. The chain couples TRBV12-3 or TRBV12-4 to TRBJ2-3; no clear D gene. Trimming shortened V by 6 bases and J by 2 bases, and 6 bases separated the two germline ends. The CDR3 is 12 amino acids. CDR3 DNA: TGTGCCAGCAGCTTCTCCACAGATACGCAGTATTTT. Protein: CASSFSTDTQYF.